The entry below gives a single TCR beta chain sequence along with its context. These data belong to a study of blood T cell repertoires in COVID-19. Clones were read by immunoSEQ multiplex PCR, and TCRdb kept only the in-frame ones, dropping some. The sample lists some 180,000 clones, approximately 80% occurring once. Sample: peripheral blood. The clonotype was recovered from a man aged 45-65 years who had recovered from COVID-19.

CDR3 DNA: TGTGCCAGCAGCGAATTTACAGGGAGTAACTATGGCTACACCTTC. It yields the protein CASSEFTGSNYGYTF. This sequence joins TRBV14 and TRBJ1-2, with D possibly matching TRBD1 (6 bases). CDR1 SGHDN and CDR2 FVKESK come from the germline V gene. There are 15 residues in the CDR3. Trimming removed 5 bases from V and 1 base from J, with 14 bases in between.